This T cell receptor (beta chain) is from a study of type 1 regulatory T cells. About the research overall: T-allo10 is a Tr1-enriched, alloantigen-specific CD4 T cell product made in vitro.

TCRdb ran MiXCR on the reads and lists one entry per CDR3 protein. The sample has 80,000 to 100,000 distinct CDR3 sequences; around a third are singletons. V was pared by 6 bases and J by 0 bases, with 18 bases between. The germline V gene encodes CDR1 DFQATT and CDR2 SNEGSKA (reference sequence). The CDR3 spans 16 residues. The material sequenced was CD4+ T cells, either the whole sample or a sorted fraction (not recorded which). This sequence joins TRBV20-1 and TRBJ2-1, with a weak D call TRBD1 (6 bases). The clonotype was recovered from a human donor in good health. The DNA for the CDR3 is TGCAGTGCACCGAAGGGGGTAGGAAACTCCTACAATGAGCAGTTCTTC. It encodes CSAPKGVGNSYNEQFF.